One and the same sample provided the 14 T cell receptor beta chains below, sequenced in a study of blood T cell repertoires in COVID-19. This table comes from immunoSEQ multiplex PCR, and its TCRdb copy is limited to in-frame clones, with some not included. Here the sample spans 45,000 to 65,000 clones, 89% being singletons. Sequencing was done on a sample of peripheral blood. The receptor source for this set is an elderly man with active or convalescent COVID-19.

This CDR3 reads CASSLAAQGARGYTF. As DNA, the CDR3 is TGTGCCAGCAGCTTAGCTGCGCAGGGGGCGCGCGGCTACACCTTC. The chain is built from TRBV7-2 and TRBJ1-2; the match to TRBD1 covers 8 bases. The germline V gene encodes CDR1 SGHTA and CDR2 FQGNSA. The junction had 8 bases not matched to a gene; V was cut back by 0 bases and J by 8 bases. The CDR3 is 15 amino acids. The full variable domain, with the rest looked up from reference TRBV7-2 and TRBJ1-2, is GAGVSQSPSNKVTEKGKDVELRCDPISGHTALYWYRQSLGQGLEFLIYFQGNSAPDKSGLPSDRFSAERTGGSVSTLTIQRTQQEDSAVYLCASSLAAQGARGYTFGSGTRLTVV.

The CDR3 coding sequence is TGCGCCAGCAGCCCAGGACAGGGAGTGGGCTACACCTTC. Protein product: CASSPGQGVGYTF. This chain uses TRBV5-1 with TRBJ1-2; 8 nucleotides match TRBD1. The CDR3 spans 13 residues. After removal of 4 bases from V and 8 bases from J, the junction contained 7 bases not matched to a gene. Germline loops: CDR1 SGHRS, CDR2 YFSETQ. The complete variable domain, with remaining parts taken from reference TRBV5-1 and TRBJ1-2, reads KAGVTQTPRYLIKTRGQQVTLSCSPISGHRSVSWYQQTPGQGLQFLFEYFSETQRNKGNFPGRFSGRQFSNSRSEMNVSTLELGDSALYLCASSPGQGVGYTFGSGTRLTVV.

The gene calls are TRBV5-4 and TRBJ1-6; TRBD1 matches 7 bases. From germline, CDR1 is SGHNT and CDR2 YYREEE (reference sequence). J gave up 6 bases and V 1 base, and 4 bases lay outside the gene matches. The CDR3 runs 15 residues. CDR3 DNA sequence: TGTGCCAGCAGCTTGCAGGGGGTGGCTAATTCACCCCTCCACTTT. This translates into CASSLQGVANSPLHF.

The chain links TRBV7-9 to TRBJ1-3; no clear D gene. The germline V gene has CDR1 SEHNR and CDR2 FQNEAQ (reference sequence). V was shortened by 1 base and J by 1 base, with 8 bases between the two germline ends. This CDR3 contains 15 residues. The CDR3 sequence: CASSLGGGSGNTIYF. In nucleotides, the CDR3 is TGTGCCAGCAGCTTAGGTGGAGGTTCTGGAAACACCATATATTTT.

The chain is built from TRBV5-4 and TRBJ1-2, with 9 bases lining up with TRBD1. The CDR3 sequence is 15 residues long. Germline loops: CDR1 SGHNT, CDR2 YYREEE (reference sequence). The ends lost 4 bases at V and 4 bases at J; junction bases unmatched: 8. The CDR3, as DNA: TGTGCCAGCAGCGTTAACAGGGGGCTTAGCTATGGCTACACCTTC. It encodes CASSVNRGLSYGYTF.

V usage is TRBV6-5 and J usage is TRBJ2-3; 7 bases agree with TRBD2. This CDR3 region has 16 residues. Per germline, CDR1 MNHEY and CDR2 SVGAGI. V was pared by 4 bases and J by 2 bases, with 9 bases of the junction left unmatched. This CDR3 reads CASSSLTGGITDTQYF. The CDR3 DNA is TGTGCCAGCAGTTCCCTTACGGGAGGAATCACAGATACGCAGTATTTT.

The chain uses TRBV5-6 and TRBJ2-7, with 10 bases identical to TRBD2. The CDR3 spans 15 residues. Germline V gene data show CDR1 as SGHDT and CDR2 as YYEEEE. After removal of 4 bases from V and 2 bases from J, the junction contained 6 bases not matched to a gene. CDR3 in DNA: TGTGCCAGCAGCGAGGGACTAGCGCCTACCTACGAGCAGTACTTC. It yields the protein CASSEGLAPTYEQYF. The variable domain in full, completed from reference TRBV5-6 and TRBJ2-7, reads DAGVTQSPTHLIKTRGQQVTLRCSPKSGHDTVSWYQQALGQGPQFIFQYYEEEERQRGNFPDRFSGHQFPNYSSELNVNALLLGDSALYLCASSEGLAPTYEQYFGPGTRLTVT.

The chain employs TRBV20-1 and TRBJ2-5, with D hard to call. The V and J ends lost 5 bases and 6 bases respectively, with 10 bases between them. The CDR3 extends over 11 amino acids. Germline values: CDR1 DFQATT, CDR2 SNEGSKA (reference sequence). The CDR3: CSAPTRQTQYF. The CDR3 nucleotides are TGCAGTGCTCCTACTCGTCAGACCCAGTACTTC.

The J gene is TRBJ1-3, the V gene TRBV28, with TRBD1 as a possible D gene (6 bases). This CDR3 spans 15 amino acids. V was clipped by 10 bases and J by 0 bases, with 16 bases between them. Germline V gene data show CDR1 as MDHEN and CDR2 as SYDVKM. CDR3 nucleotides: TGTGCCACAATGGGGGGGGCGGACTCTGGAAACACCATATATTTT. It encodes CATMGGADSGNTIYF. Together with reference TRBV28 and TRBJ1-3, the CDR3 gives the full variable domain: DVKVTQSSRYLVKRTGEKVFLECVQDMDHENMFWYRQDPGLGLRLIYFSYDVKMKEKGDIPEGYSVSREKKERFSLILESASTNQTSMYLCATMGGADSGNTIYFGEGSWLTVV.

In nucleotides, the CDR3 is TGTGCCAGCAGTCGAGGACAAGGGGCTGAAGCTTTCTTT. It encodes CASSRGQGAEAFF. The V and J genes are TRBV7-8 and TRBJ1-1; D possibly corresponds to TRBD1 (5 bases). Germline CDR1 is SGHVS and CDR2 is FQNEAQ. This CDR3 is 13 amino acids long. V lost 6 bases and J lost 6, with 14 bases in between.

This chain joins TRBV28 and TRBJ1-2, with D tentatively TRBD1 (6 bases). The CDR3 is 12 residues long. Deletions cut 8 bases from V and 3 bases from J, with 10 bases between. Looked up from germline, CDR1 is MDHEN and CDR2 is SYDVKM. This CDR3 reads CASEGVHYGYTF. The CDR3 bases are TGTGCCAGCGAGGGGGTCCACTATGGCTACACCTTC.

The table lists this clone with a count of one. The rearrangement joins TRBV7-2 to TRBJ2-3; D unresolved. Trimming cost V 3 bases and J 3 bases, with 16 bases left between them. The CDR3 runs 16 residues. The germline gives CDR1 SGHTA, CDR2 FQGNSA. The CDR3 bases are TGTGCCAGCAGCTTGCTCACCAGTTCAGGTACAGATACGCAGTATTTT. Its translation is CASSLLTSSGTDTQYF.

The rearrangement links TRBV4-2 to TRBJ1-1; D possibly corresponds to TRBD1 (5 bases). Germline lookup yields CDR1 LGHNA and CDR2 YNFKEQ. This CDR3 has 14 amino acids. The ends were cut back, 3 bases at V and 3 bases at J, with 11 bases in the middle. The CDR3 DNA follows: TGTGCCAGCAGCCAGGGGCGCGAGGACACTGAAGCTTTCTTT. Protein: CASSQGREDTEAFF.

This chain connects TRBV7-2 to TRBJ1-3; the match to TRBD1 covers 7 bases. Germline trimming cut 3 bases from V and 0 bases from J; bases unmatched to any gene: 8. The CDR3 is 17 residues long. From germline, CDR1 is SGHTA and CDR2 FQGNSA. CDR3 region: CASSFIPGQISGNTIYF. CDR3 DNA: TGTGCCAGCAGCTTCATACCGGGACAGATCTCTGGAAACACCATATATTTT.